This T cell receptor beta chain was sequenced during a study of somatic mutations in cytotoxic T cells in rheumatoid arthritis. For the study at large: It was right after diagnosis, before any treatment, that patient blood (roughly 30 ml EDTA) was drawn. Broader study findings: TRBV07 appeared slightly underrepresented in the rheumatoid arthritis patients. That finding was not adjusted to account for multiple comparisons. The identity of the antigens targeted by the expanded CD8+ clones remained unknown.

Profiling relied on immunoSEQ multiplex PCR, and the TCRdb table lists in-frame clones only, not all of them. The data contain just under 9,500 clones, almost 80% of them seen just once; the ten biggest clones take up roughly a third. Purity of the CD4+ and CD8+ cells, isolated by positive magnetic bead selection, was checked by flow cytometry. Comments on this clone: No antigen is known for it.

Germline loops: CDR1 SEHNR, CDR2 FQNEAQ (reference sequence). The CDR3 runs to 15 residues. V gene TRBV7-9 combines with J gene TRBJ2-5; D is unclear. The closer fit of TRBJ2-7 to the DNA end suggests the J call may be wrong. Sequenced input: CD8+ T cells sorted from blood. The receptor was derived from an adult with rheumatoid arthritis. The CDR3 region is CASSPASRLSYEQYF. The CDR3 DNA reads TGTGCCAGCAGCCCCGCGTCCCGTCTATCCTACGAGCAGTACTTC.